This T cell receptor beta chain was recorded in a study of blood T cell repertoires in COVID-19. As handled by the study authors: Amplification of reference gene primers was used by the study to estimate nucleated cell counts. Method: immunoSEQ multiplex PCR; TCRdb's copy keeps in-frame clones and lacks some. From that table come the V and J calls and clone size; the DNA was used to work out D and trimming. The sample has 150,000 to 200,000 clones, roughly 87% seen once. Germline CDR1 and CDR2: SGHKS and YYEKEE (reference sequence). Trimming shortened V by 0 bases and J by 8 bases, and 11 bases separated the two germline ends. The CDR3 is 14 amino acids.

Sequencing was performed on PBMCs or T cells enriched from blood (not recorded which). The receptor comes from a human donor with acute COVID-19. The donor label of this sample is uncertain. The chain employs TRBV5-5 and TRBJ1-4; D perhaps matches TRBD1 (6 bases). CDR3 region: CASSLGGRWEKLFF. The CDR3 DNA reads as TGTGCCAGCAGCTTGGGGGGGCGATGGGAAAAACTGTTTTTT.